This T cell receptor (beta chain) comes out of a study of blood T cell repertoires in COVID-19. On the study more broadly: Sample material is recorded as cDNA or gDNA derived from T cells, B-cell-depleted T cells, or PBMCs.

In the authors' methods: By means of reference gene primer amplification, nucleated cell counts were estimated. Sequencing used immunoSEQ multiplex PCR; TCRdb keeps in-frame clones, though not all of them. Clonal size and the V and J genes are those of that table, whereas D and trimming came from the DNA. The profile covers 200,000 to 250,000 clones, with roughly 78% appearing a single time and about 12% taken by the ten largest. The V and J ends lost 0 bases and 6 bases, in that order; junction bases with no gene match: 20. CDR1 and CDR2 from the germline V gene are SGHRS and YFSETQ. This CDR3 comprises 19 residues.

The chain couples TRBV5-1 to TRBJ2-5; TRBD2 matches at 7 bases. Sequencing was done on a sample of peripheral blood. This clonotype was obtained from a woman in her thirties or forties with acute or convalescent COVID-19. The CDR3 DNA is TGCGCCAGCAGCTTGGCCCAGTTGAGGGGACTAATCTTCGGGCAGACCCAGTACTTC. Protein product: CASSLAQLRGLIFGQTQYF.